Each of the 26 T cell receptor beta chains below was sequenced from the same sample in a study of cytomegalovirus exposure and HLA in healthy donors. The PCR was carried out with 60 Vbeta primers and 13 Jbeta primers. TCRdb's copy holds only in-frame clones and misses some; the assay was immunoSEQ multiplex PCR. The sample includes approximately 150,000 clones. The specimen was PBMCs. Receptor source: a woman aged 45 to 65 in good health and CMV-seronegative.

The chain carries TRBV30 and TRBJ2-7, with 7 nucleotides matching TRBD1. The CDR3 covers 13 residues. Germline V gene lookup returns CDR1 GTSNPN and CDR2 SVGIG (reference sequence). V trimming: 0 bases; J trimming: 7 bases; junction bases outside the gene matches: 6. DNA for the CDR3: TGTGCCTGGAGTGTAACAGGGGTGAGGGAGCAGTACTTC. This translates into CAWSVTGVREQYF.

With regard to this clone: The same CDR3 is also encoded by other DNA sequences in this sample. The genes are TRBV5-1 and TRBJ1-1; no firm D call. In germline, CDR1 is SGHRS, CDR2 YFSETQ. The CDR3 spans 12 residues. Trimming removed 4 bases at V and 11 bases at J, with 15 bases between. The CDR3 region has the DNA TGCGCCAGCAGCGCTATAGGAGGTGACGCTTTCTTT. This gives the protein CASSAIGGDAFF.

The chain is built from TRBV27 and TRBJ1-5, with D tentatively TRBD1 (6 bases). From germline, CDR1 is MNHEY and CDR2 SMNVEV (reference sequence). This CDR3 is 14 amino acids long. The ends were cut back, 6 bases at V and 3 bases at J, with 12 bases in the middle. The CDR3 coding sequence is TGTGCCAGCAGGGGGAGGGGGGCCAATCAGCCCCAGCATTTT. This sequence encodes CASRGRGANQPQHF.

This sequence joins TRBV7-3 and TRBJ1-2, with 10 nucleotides matching TRBD1. V lost 5 bases and J lost 7; bases outside the gene matches: 7. Germline V gene lookup returns CDR1 SGHTA and CDR2 FQGTGA. There are 14 residues in the CDR3. CDR3 amino acids: CASSDDRGLTGYTF. The CDR3 coding sequence is TGTGCCAGCAGCGATGACAGGGGGCTGACTGGCTACACCTTC.

The J gene is TRBJ2-7, the V gene TRBV6-5; 8 bases line up with TRBD1. Trimming cost V 0 bases and J 3 bases; bases outside gene matches: 4. CDR3 length: 15 residues. Germline V CDR1 and CDR2: MNHEY, SVGAGI. This CDR3 is CASSYSDRAYYEQYF. DNA of the CDR3: TGTGCCAGCAGTTACTCGGACAGGGCGTACTACGAGCAGTACTTC.

The chain carries TRBV20-1 and TRBJ2-2, with D hard to call. Germline values: CDR1 DFQATT, CDR2 SNEGSKA (reference sequence). The CDR3 contains 11 residues. V lost 6 bases and J 5 bases, leaving 7 bases between the germline ends. CDR3 in DNA: TGCAGTGCACCACTGACCGGGGAGCTGTTTTTT. This encodes CSAPLTGELFF.

The chain uses TRBV9 and TRBJ2-1; tentative D call: TRBD1 (6 bases). The germline V gene has CDR1 SGDLS and CDR2 YYNGEE. The CDR3 is made up of 16 amino acids. Deletions cut 3 bases from V and 0 bases from J, with 13 bases between. CDR3: CASSGSGASSYNEQFF. The CDR3 DNA follows: TGTGCCAGCAGCGGGTCAGGGGCTAGCTCCTACAATGAGCAGTTCTTC. The variable domain in full, completed from reference TRBV9 and TRBJ2-1, reads DSGVTQTPKHLITATGQRVTLRCSPRSGDLSVYWYQQSLDQGLQFLIQYYNGEERAKGNILERFSAQQFPDLHSELNLSSLELGDSALYFCASSGSGASSYNEQFFGPGTRLTVL.

This chain links TRBV9 with TRBJ2-7, with a possible D match to TRBD2 (6 bases). Trimming shortened V by 0 bases and J by 0 bases, and 13 bases separated the two germline ends. The CDR3 sequence is 16 residues long. Germline assignment: CDR1 SGDLS and CDR2 YYNGEE. CDR3 loop: CASSVGDGRSSYEQYF. The DNA of the CDR3 is TGTGCCAGCAGCGTAGGAGACGGGAGAAGCTCCTACGAGCAGTACTTC.

J is TRBJ1-4 and V is TRBV4-2; no clear D gene. The CDR3 has 15 amino acids. With 0 bases removed from V and 6 bases from J, the gap between germline ends came to 11 bases. Germline lookup yields CDR1 LGHNA and CDR2 YNFKEQ. The CDR3 DNA reads TGTGCCAGCAGCCAAGACAGATCTAGGTATGAAAAACTGTTTTTT. Translation gives CASSQDRSRYEKLFF.

The chain links TRBV19 to TRBJ1-6; D ambiguous. Germline loops: CDR1 LNHDA, CDR2 SQIVND (reference sequence). Trimming removed 5 bases from V and 8 bases from J, with 10 bases in between. CDR3 size: 13 residues. CDR3 sequence: CASSVGRDSPLHF. The CDR3 DNA is TGTGCCAGTAGTGTAGGGAGGGATTCACCCCTCCACTTT.

The chain recombines TRBV4-1 with TRBJ2-7, with D perhaps TRBD2 (5 bases). The germline gives CDR1 MGHRA, CDR2 YSYEKL. Between the trimmed V and J ends, which lost 4 bases and 3 bases, there was a span of 16 bases. The CDR3 covers 15 residues. The CDR3 coding sequence is TGCGCCAGCAGCCGAGGGCCCCTCGAGGGCTACGAGCAGTACTTC. As protein: CASSRGPLEGYEQYF.

The genes are TRBV27 and TRBJ2-7; TRBD2 matches at 11 bases. CDR3 size: 16 residues. Germline lookup yields CDR1 MNHEY and CDR2 SMNVEV (reference sequence). V was clipped by 5 bases and J by 0 bases; unmatched bases: 6. The CDR3 sequence is CASSLLGTSGSYEQYF. DNA of the CDR3: TGTGCCAGCAGTCTACTTGGGACTAGCGGCTCCTACGAGCAGTACTTC.

The chain uses TRBV7-3 and TRBJ2-5; D is perhaps TRBD2 (6 bases). V was cut by 5 bases and J by 5 bases, with 12 bases left in between. CDR3 length: 13 amino acids. Looked up from germline, CDR1 is SGHTA and CDR2 is FQGTGA. The DNA of the CDR3 is TGTGCCAGCAGCCGCGGGGCGGCGGAGACCCAGTACTTC. It encodes CASSRGAAETQYF.

The chain employs TRBV6-5 and TRBJ1-1, with D tentatively TRBD1 (5 bases). The V gene's germline CDR1 is MNHEY and CDR2 SVGAGI. Trimming stripped 3 bases from V and 6 bases from J, with 14 bases between. The CDR3 is made up of 14 amino acids. In DNA form, the CDR3 reads TGTGCCAGCAGTTATTTCCCAGGGATGCCTGAAGCTTTCTTT. As protein: CASSYFPGMPEAFF.

The J gene is TRBJ1-1, the V gene TRBV30; D is uncertain. Deletions cut 0 bases from V and 4 bases from J, with 12 bases between. Germline loops: CDR1 GTSNPN, CDR2 SVGIG (reference sequence). The CDR3 runs 14 residues. CDR3: CAWSVGGSSTEAFF. As DNA, the CDR3 is TGTGCCTGGAGTGTAGGAGGGAGTAGCACTGAAGCTTTCTTT. The whole variable domain, remainder taken from reference TRBV30 and TRBJ1-1, is SQTIHQWPATLVQPVGSPLSLECTVEGTSNPNLYWYRQAAGRGLQLLFYSVGIGQISSEVPQNLSASRPQDRQFILSSKKLLLSDSGFYLCAWSVGGSSTEAFFGQGTRLTVV.

The rearrangement joins TRBV6-1 to TRBJ2-1; the D gene is possibly TRBD2 (5 bases). Trimming pared 6 bases from V and 4 bases from J, leaving 13 bases between. Looked up from germline, CDR1 is MNHNS and CDR2 is SASEGT. The CDR3 extends over 14 amino acids. CDR3 nucleotides: TGTGCCAGCAGGGACTGGCTGAGGTACAATGAGCAGTTCTTC. It encodes CASRDWLRYNEQFF.

The chain has TRBV28 and TRBJ1-2, with 8 bases that match TRBD1. The CDR3 loop spans 16 amino acids. The ends lost 5 bases at V and 4 bases at J; junction bases unmatched: 12. Germline lookup yields CDR1 MDHEN and CDR2 SYDVKM. CDR3 amino acids: CASSVDRVTWSYGYTF. CDR3 coding DNA: TGTGCCAGCAGTGTGGACAGGGTGACTTGGTCCTATGGCTACACCTTC.

The rearrangement joins TRBV30 to TRBJ2-5, with TRBD1 matching over 11 bases. The CDR3 sequence is 16 residues long. The V gene's germline CDR1 is GTSNPN and CDR2 SVGIG (reference sequence). Trimming took 2 bases from V and 2 from J; bases not matched to a gene: 7. The CDR3 DNA reads as TGTGCCTGGAGTAGACCGGGACAGGGGGAACAAGAGACCCAGTACTTC. The encoded protein is CAWSRPGQGEQETQYF.

The gene calls are TRBV30 and TRBJ2-7; a weak D match, TRBD2 (5 bases). V dropped 3 bases and J dropped 3 bases, with 9 bases sitting between them. The CDR3 has 12 residues. The V gene's germline CDR1 is GTSNPN and CDR2 SVGIG (reference sequence). The CDR3 protein is CAWSSTSYEQYF. CDR3 in DNA: TGTGCCTGGAGCTCTACTAGCTACGAGCAGTACTTC.

The CDR3 nucleotides read TGTGCCAGCAGTTACTCGACAGGGGCGCGTTTAGAGACCCAGTACTTC. It yields the protein CASSYSTGARLETQYF. The chain is built from TRBV6-5 and TRBJ2-5, with 8 bases identical to TRBD1. V shed 0 bases, J shed 4 bases, and the junction held 7 bases outside the gene matches. Looked up from germline, CDR1 is MNHEY and CDR2 is SVGAGI. The CDR3 has 16 residues.

As DNA, the CDR3 is TGTGCCACCCTCCCCCAAAGGGACACCGACTATGGCTACACCTTC. Protein product: CATLPQRDTDYGYTF. The V gene is TRBV11-1, the J gene TRBJ1-2; tentatively, D is TRBD1 (6 bases). Germline loops: CDR1 SGHAT, CDR2 FQDESV (reference sequence). Deletions cut 10 bases from V and 3 bases from J, with 21 bases between. The CDR3 is 15 residues long. Supplemented by reference TRBV11-1 and TRBJ1-2, the full variable domain reads EAEVAQSPRYKITEKSQAVAFWCDPISGHATLYWYRQILGQGPELLVQFQDESVVDDSQLPKDRFSAERLKGVDSTLKIQPAELGDSAMYLCATLPQRDTDYGYTFGSGTRLTVV.

The J gene is TRBJ1-2, the V gene TRBV20-1; D is possibly TRBD1 (5 bases). CDR1 is DFQATT and CDR2 is SNEGSKA in the germline V gene (reference sequence). This CDR3 has 11 amino acids. The V end lost 3 bases, the J end lost 6 bases, and 8 bases lay between the germline ends. CDR3 in DNA: TGCAGTGCTAGCGCCAGGGATGGCTACACCTTC. Encoded protein: CSASARDGYTF.

The chain carries TRBV30 and TRBJ2-2; 8 bases are a match to TRBD2. Per the germline V gene, CDR1 is GTSNPN and CDR2 is SVGIG (reference sequence). Trimming took 4 bases from V and 6 from J; bases not matched to a gene: 7. CDR3 length equals 14 residues. This chain's CDR3 is CAWTRTSWAGELFF. CDR3 nucleotides: TGTGCCTGGACTCGGACTAGCTGGGCCGGGGAGCTGTTTTTT.

The chain combines TRBV27 with TRBJ2-7; 11 bases are a match to TRBD1. Per germline, CDR1 MNHEY and CDR2 SMNVEV (reference sequence). The CDR3 is 14 residues long. Trimming cost V 5 bases and J 2 bases; bases outside gene matches: 2. CDR3 amino acids: CASSLGQGAYEQYF. The CDR3 DNA reads TGTGCCAGCAGTCTGGGACAGGGGGCCTACGAGCAGTACTTC.

The genes are TRBV30 and TRBJ1-1; D may be TRBD1 (6 bases). Deletions cut 2 bases from V and 3 bases from J, with 10 bases between. The germline V gene encodes CDR1 GTSNPN and CDR2 SVGIG (reference sequence). The CDR3 is made up of 13 amino acids. CDR3 loop: CAWSRTVHTEAFF. The DNA of the CDR3 is TGTGCCTGGAGTAGGACAGTACACACTGAAGCTTTCTTT.

The genes are TRBV19 and TRBJ1-2; D perhaps matches TRBD1 (6 bases). The CDR3 spans 15 residues. V was cut by 4 bases and J by 8 bases, with 20 bases left in between. Germline V CDR1 and CDR2: LNHDA, SQIVND (reference sequence). In nucleotides, the CDR3 is TGTGCCAGTAGTAACCCCCCCCGGGGGGCGGGCGGCTACACCTTC. Translated, it gives CASSNPPRGAGGYTF.